The rows below give T cell receptor beta chains drawn from one sample of a study of blood T cell repertoires in COVID-19. Libraries were prepared by immunoSEQ multiplex PCR; TCRdb keeps only in-frame clonotypes and omits some of them. The repertoire holds over 100,000 clones, with around 83% as singletons. The material sequenced was peripheral blood. The receptor source for this set is a man aged 35 to 55 with acute or convalescent COVID-19. Both conserved end residues are part of each CDR3. A D gene is named only where the DNA matches it firmly. Not every row has a clone size; where given, it reads once, few, many or a size class.

j_call v_call clone_size d_call cdr3_aa cdr3_nt
TRBJ2-3 TRBV3-1/TRBV3-2 - - CASSSIGGPGADTQYF TGTGCCAGCAGCTCAATCGGAGGACCTGGTGCAGATACGCAGTATTTT
TRBJ2-7 TRBV19 - TRBD1 CASSPHHRGYEQYF TGTGCCAGTAGTCCTCACCACAGGGGTTACGAGCAGTACTTC
TRBJ2-2 TRBV21-1 - - CASSKPRHTGELFF TGTGCCAGCAGCAAACCGAGGCACACCGGGGAGCTGTTTTTT
TRBJ2-3 TRBV7-2 - TRBD2 CASKLAGTDTQYF TGTGCCAGCAAACTAGCGGGGACCGATACGCAGTATTTT
TRBJ1-2 TRBV9 - TRBD1 CASSPGRQGAWGYTF TGTGCCAGCAGCCCGGGGAGACAGGGGGCTTGGGGCTACACCTTC
TRBJ2-7 TRBV12-3/TRBV12-4 - - CASSFALAYEQYF TGTGCCAGCAGTTTCGCACTAGCATACGAGCAGTACTTC
TRBJ1-2 TRBV7-2 - - CASSQINYGYTF TGTGCCAGCAGCCAGATTAACTATGGCTACACCTTC
TRBJ1-6 TRBV9 - - CASSVAGRSPLHF TGTGCCAGCAGCGTCGCAGGGCGTTCACCCCTCCACTTT
TRBJ2-3 TRBV4-1 - - CASSQAAGLGPDTQYF TGCGCCAGCAGCCAAGCGGCGGGCTTAGGGCCGGATACGCAGTATTTT
TRBJ1-3 TRBV2 - - CASSVRGSSGNTIYF TGTGCCAGCAGTGTCCGAGGGAGCTCTGGAAACACCATATATTTT
TRBJ2-2 TRBV27 - TRBD2 CASKPSGRRTGELFF TGTGCCAGCAAACCTAGCGGGCGCCGCACCGGGGAGCTGTTTTTT
TRBJ1-2 TRBV7-8 - TRBD1 CASSLIPTGTGANGYTF TGTGCCAGCAGCTTAATCCCTACCGGGACAGGGGCAAATGGCTACACCTTC
TRBJ2-3 TRBV5-1 few TRBD1 CASSRGQGRDTQYF TGCGCCAGCAGCCGGGGACAGGGGAGAGATACGCAGTATTTT
TRBJ2-7 TRBV29-1 - TRBD2 CSFRDYTNEQYF TGCAGCTTCCGGGACTATACCAACGAGCAGTACTTC
TRBJ2-5 TRBV5-4 once - CATFPGYGETQYF TGTGCCACTTTCCCGGGGTACGGGGAGACCCAGTACTTC
TRBJ1-1 TRBV7-9 - - CASSLNKNTEAFF TGTGCCAGCAGCTTAAACAAGAACACTGAAGCTTTCTTT
TRBJ2-3 TRBV7-6 - - CASSRGPSTDTQYF TGTGCCAGCAGCAGGGGCCCGAGCACAGATACGCAGTATTTT
TRBJ1-6 TRBV2 - - CASLESSYNSPLHF TGTGCCAGTCTAGAAAGCTCCTATAATTCACCCCTCCACTTT
TRBJ2-7 TRBV6-5 - - CASNAYEQYF TGTGCCAGCAACGCGTACGAGCAGTACTTC
TRBJ2-7 TRBV25-1 - TRBD2 CASSAWTSGSGEQYF TGTGCCAGCAGTGCCTGGACTAGCGGGAGTGGCGAGCAGTACTTC
TRBJ2-6 TRBV5-8 few TRBD1 CASSAGQAGANVLTF TGTGCCAGCAGCGCGGGACAGGCTGGGGCCAACGTCCTGACTTTC
TRBJ1-5 TRBV6-2/TRBV6-3 - TRBD1 CASSLREGASNQPQHF TGTGCCAGCAGTCTCAGAGAGGGGGCAAGCAATCAGCCCCAGCATTTT
TRBJ1-1 TRBV6-6 - - CASSLDIYTEAFF TGTGCCAGCAGCCTTGACATTTACACTGAAGCTTTCTTT
TRBJ2-5 TRBV7-3 - - CASSLYGGAVQETQYF TGTGCCAGCAGCTTATATGGGGGCGCCGTCCAAGAGACCCAGTACTTC
TRBJ2-7 TRBV25-1 - - CASRDSSYEQYF TGTGCCAGCAGGGACTCGTCCTACGAGCAGTACTTC
TRBJ2-7 TRBV2 few TRBD2 CASSEKVAGVGREQYF TGTGCCAGCAGTGAAAAGGTAGCGGGAGTCGGGCGTGAGCAGTACTTC
TRBJ2-3 TRBV16 few TRBD1 CASSHLSETGGTRTDTQYF TGTGCCAGCAGCCACTTATCCGAGACAGGGGGTACGAGAACAGATACGCAGTATTTT
TRBJ2-5 TRBV5-1 - TRBD1 CASSLGTGGQTQYF TGCGCCAGCAGCTTGGGGACAGGGGGGCAGACCCAGTACTTC
TRBJ2-3 TRBV6-5 - - CASSYSRHTDTQYF TGTGCCAGCAGTTACTCGAGACACACAGATACGCAGTATTTT
TRBJ1-2 TRBV4-1 few TRBD1 CASRPGQGNYGYTF TGCGCCAGCAGACCGGGACAGGGTAACTATGGCTACACCTTC
TRBJ2-5 TRBV7-2 - TRBD2 CASSPGLAGWTQYF TGTGCCAGCAGCCCGGGACTAGCGGGGTGGACCCAGTACTTC